This T cell receptor beta chain was found in a study of cytomegalovirus exposure and HLA in healthy donors. Overall study findings and caveats: Subsequent analysis found a tendency for first-cohort TCR clusters to co-occur within the 95 to 150 validation repertoires.

Comments on this clone: Its target is not known.

This table comes from immunoSEQ multiplex PCR, and its TCRdb copy is limited to in-frame clones, with some not included. The table includes approximately 170,000 clones, around four fifths detected once. The CDR3 totals 15 residues. The germline V gene has CDR1 KGHSH and CDR2 LQKENI. Trimming left V 8 bases short and J 6 bases short, with 23 bases between. The chain combines TRBV18 with TRBJ2-7, with D unclear. This TCR came from a man aged 25-40 years in good health and CMV-seropositive. The source material was PBMCs. The DNA for the CDR3 is TGTGCCAGCCATCCCGGCGGATATTACGCTGGCGAGCAGTACTTC. This translates into CASHPGGYYAGEQYF.